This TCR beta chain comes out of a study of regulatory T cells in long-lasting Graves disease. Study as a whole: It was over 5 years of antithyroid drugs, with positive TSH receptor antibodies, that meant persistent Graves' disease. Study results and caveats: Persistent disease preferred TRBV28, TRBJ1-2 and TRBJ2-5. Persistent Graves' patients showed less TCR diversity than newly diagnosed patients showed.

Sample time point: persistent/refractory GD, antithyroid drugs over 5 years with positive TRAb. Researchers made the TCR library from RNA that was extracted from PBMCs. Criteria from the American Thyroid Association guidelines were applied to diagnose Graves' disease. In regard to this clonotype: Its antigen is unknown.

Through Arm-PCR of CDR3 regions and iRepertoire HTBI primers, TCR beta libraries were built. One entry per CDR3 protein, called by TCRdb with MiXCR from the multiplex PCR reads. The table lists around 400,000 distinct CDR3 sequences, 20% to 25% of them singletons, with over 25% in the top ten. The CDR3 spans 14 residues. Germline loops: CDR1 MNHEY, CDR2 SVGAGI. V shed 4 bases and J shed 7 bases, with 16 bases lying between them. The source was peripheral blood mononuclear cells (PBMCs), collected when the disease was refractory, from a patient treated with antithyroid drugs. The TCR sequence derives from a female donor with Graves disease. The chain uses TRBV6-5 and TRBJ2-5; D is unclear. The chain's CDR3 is CASSFFRVEGTQYF. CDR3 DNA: TGTGCCAGCAGTTTCTTCCGGGTAGAAGGGACCCAGTACTTC.